This T cell receptor (beta chain) was profiled in a study of CD8 T cells in ankylosing spondylitis. V dropped 5 bases and J dropped 4; count of bases not matched to a gene: 12. The CDR3 totals 16 residues. CDR1 and CDR2 (germline): SGHTA, FQGNSA. Each CDR3 protein gets one entry after TCRdb re-called the 5' RACE reads with MiXCR. The data contain around 230,000 distinct CDR3 sequences, roughly 8.2% of them singletons. Study-wide results and caveats: Earlier authors reported some of these motif variants in reactive arthritis synovial fluid and blood.

To note about this clonotype: Its antigen is unidentified.

The TCR comes from a female donor with ankylosing spondylitis or in good health (not recorded which). The chain has TRBV7-2 and TRBJ2-5; 8 bases are a match to TRBD1. Material: blood, either unsorted or a sorted T cell fraction (not recorded which). CDR3 residues: CASSGGQGRVGETQYF. DNA for the CDR3: TGTGCCAGCAGCGGAGGACAGGGAAGGGTGGGAGAGACCCAGTACTTC.